These 3 T cell receptor beta chains share one sample of origin, sequenced in a study of shared clonotypes between healthy human individuals. TCRdb keeps only in-frame clones here, not all; method: immunoSEQ multiplex PCR. Seen here are approximately 500,000 clones, around 80% observed once, and the top ten hold 12%. Sequenced sample: PBMCs. The source of these receptors is a woman aged 35 to 49 in good health. Some clones in this sample may be carry-over from other donors' samples.

The rearrangement joins TRBV5-8 to TRBJ1-2, with 9 nucleotides matching TRBD1. The germline CDR1 and CDR2 sequences are SGHTS and YDEGEE. CDR3 length: 16 residues. Trimming removed 3 bases from V and 2 bases from J; junction bases left unmatched: 8. CDR3 sequence reads: CASSWDGQGTNYGYTF. The CDR3 nucleotides are TGTGCCAGCAGCTGGGATGGACAGGGGACAAACTATGGCTACACCTTC. The full variable domain, with the rest looked up from reference TRBV5-8 and TRBJ1-2, is EAGVTQSPTHLIKTRGQQATLRCSPISGHTSVYWYQQALGLGLQFLLWYDEGEERNRGNFPPRFSGRQFPNYSSELNVNALELEDSALYLCASSWDGQGTNYGYTFGSGTRLTVV.

This sequence joins TRBV7-2 and TRBJ2-4; D call uncertain. This CDR3 comprises 14 residues. Per germline, CDR1 SGHTA and CDR2 FQGNSA. The ends were cut back, 5 bases at V and 0 bases at J, with 8 bases in the middle. The CDR3 region is CASSPSLAKNIQYF. CDR3 nucleotides: TGTGCCAGCAGCCCCAGTCTAGCCAAAAACATTCAGTACTTC. Complete variable domain (other parts from reference TRBV7-2 and TRBJ2-4): GAGVSQSPSNKVTEKGKDVELRCDPISGHTALYWYRQSLGQGLEFLIYFQGNSAPDKSGLPSDRFSAERTGGSVSTLTIQRTQQEDSAVYLCASSPSLAKNIQYFGAGTRLSVL.

This clone was seen a handful of times. The chain recombines TRBV4-2 with TRBJ2-2; D uncertain. Germline assignment: CDR1 LGHNA and CDR2 YNFKEQ. Trimming removed 4 bases from V and 6 bases from J, with 6 bases in between. There are 12 residues in the CDR3. CDR3 residues: CASSRSSGELFF. In nucleotides, the CDR3 is TGTGCCAGCAGCCGGAGTTCCGGGGAGCTGTTTTTT.